The TCR beta chain under discussion was sequenced for a study of technical replicates of blood from several donors. Trimming at V came to 3 bases and at J to 4 bases, leaving 13 bases not matched to a gene. This CDR3 is built from 18 residues. In germline, CDR1 is SGHAT, CDR2 FQNNGV. Data came from immunoSEQ multiplex PCR; TCRdb stores just in-frame clones and leaves some out. The sample holds roughly 82,000 clones, about nine tenths seen once. The TCR originated in a human donor in good health. The chain employs TRBV11-2 and TRBJ2-5, with TRBD2 matching over 11 bases. Sequencing was performed on T cells isolated from PBMCs. For the CDR3, the DNA is TGTGCCAGCAGCTTTAGCGGGGGGGCCGGGATTCGGGGAGAGACCCAGTACTTC. Translating gives CASSFSGGAGIRGETQYF.